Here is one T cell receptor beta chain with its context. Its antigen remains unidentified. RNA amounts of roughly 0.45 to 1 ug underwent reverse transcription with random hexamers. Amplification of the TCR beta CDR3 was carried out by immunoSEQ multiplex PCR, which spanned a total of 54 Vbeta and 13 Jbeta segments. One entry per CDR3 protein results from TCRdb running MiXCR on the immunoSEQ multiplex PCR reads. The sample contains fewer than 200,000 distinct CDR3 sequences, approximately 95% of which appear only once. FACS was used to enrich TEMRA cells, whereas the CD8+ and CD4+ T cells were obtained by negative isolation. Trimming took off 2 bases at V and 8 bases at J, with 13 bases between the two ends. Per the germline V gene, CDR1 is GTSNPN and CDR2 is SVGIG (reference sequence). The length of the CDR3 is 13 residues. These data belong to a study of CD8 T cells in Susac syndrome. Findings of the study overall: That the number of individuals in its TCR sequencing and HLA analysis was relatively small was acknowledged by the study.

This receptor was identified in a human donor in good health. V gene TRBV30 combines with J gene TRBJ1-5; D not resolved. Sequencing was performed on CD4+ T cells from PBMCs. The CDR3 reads CAWSKVTAEPQHF. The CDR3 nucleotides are TGTGCCTGGAGTAAAGTCACCGCCGAGCCCCAGCATTTT.